This TCR beta chain is drawn from a study of blood T cell repertoires in COVID-19. Generated by immunoSEQ multiplex PCR, the TCRdb table keeps only in-frame clones and is missing some. The profile shows fewer than 85,000 clones, about nine tenths of them singletons. The CDR3 runs 15 residues. Germline CDR1 SGHTS, CDR2 YDEGEE. The trim removed 4 bases at V and 9 bases at J, leaving 5 bases unmatched. The chain carries TRBV5-8 and TRBJ1-6; the match to TRBD1 covers 12 bases. The sample taken for sequencing was peripheral blood. This sequence originates from a human donor in a cohort sampled during active COVID-19. The CDR3 sequence is CASSRGQGAGSPLHF. In DNA form, the CDR3 reads TGTGCCAGCAGCCGGGGACAGGGGGCGGGTTCACCCCTCCACTTT.